The clone carrying this T cell receptor (beta chain) qualifies as medium-sized. Its antigen is still unknown. TCR beta rearrangements were amplified from peripheral blood genomic DNA. CDR3 length: 13 residues. The V gene lost 4 bases and the J gene lost 5 bases, with 11 bases spanning the gap. The data were obtained in a study of T cell repertoires in aging, cancer and after chemotherapy. Study-wide background: Paired samples before and after chemotherapy came from chronic lymphocytic leukemia patients on fludarabine- or bendamustine-based regimens. Findings and caveats of the study: Loss of evenness, beyond lost richness, contributed to age-related TCR diversity decline in cancer patients. Age-matched healthy donors had significantly more diverse, less clonal blood TCR repertoires than untreated cancer patients.

A mixed TRB-A/B primer pool amplified rearranged TRB by multiplex touch-down PCR. TCRdb reprocessed the multiplex PCR reads with MiXCR, giving one entry per CDR3 protein. The repertoire includes 6,000 to 8,500 distinct CDR3 sequences, about 32% of them detected once, and 8.3% sits in the top ten. Material: blood. The rearrangement joins TRBV12-3 or TRBV12-4 to TRBJ2-5, with no clear D. The receptor comes from a human donor with a blood cancer. CDR3 protein: CASSSDLRETQYF. Written as DNA, the CDR3 is TGTGCCAGCAGTTCAGACCTGAGGGAGACCCAGTACTTC.